This T cell receptor beta chain was documented in a study of Ad26.COV2.S vaccination and SARS-CoV-2 variants. Study outcomes and limitations: Reported post-vaccination CD8+ and CD4+ T cell responses to spike showed substantial breadth.

To note about this clone: The target antigen is unknown.

TCRdb keeps only in-frame clones here, not all; method: immunoSEQ multiplex PCR. Here the sample spans under 150,000 clones, roughly 89% being singletons. V was clipped by 4 bases and J by 3 bases, with 12 bases between them. The germline V gene encodes CDR1 MNHEY and CDR2 SVGEGT. The CDR3 contains 15 residues. This sequence originates from a human donor who had recovered from COVID-19. This chain uses TRBV6-2 or TRBV6-3 with TRBJ1-4, with TRBD1 as a possible D gene (6 bases). The sample was peripheral blood, taken after recovery from COVID-19. CDR3 DNA: TGTGCCAGCAGTTCGGGGGGCGCGTCTAATGAAAAACTGTTTTTT. Translation gives CASSSGGASNEKLFF.